Shown below are 25 T cell receptor beta chains from a single sample sequenced in a study of T cell repertoires in aging, cancer and after chemotherapy. The template was genomic DNA from peripheral blood, not RNA. Multiplex touch-down PCR with TRB-A/B primers amplified rearranged V-D-J TRB sequences. MiXCR, run by TCRdb on the multiplex PCR reads, gives a single entry per CDR3 protein. The repertoire includes about 1,200 distinct CDR3 sequences, more than 15% of them detected once, and 15% to 20% sits in the top ten. The material sequenced was blood. The receptors come from a human donor with a solid tumor.

By proportion, this clonotype is medium-sized. J is TRBJ1-3 and V is TRBV19; D gene unclear. In germline, CDR1 is LNHDA, CDR2 SQIVND (reference sequence). V was clipped by 9 bases and J by 0 bases, with 15 bases between them. This CDR3 contains 15 residues. The CDR3 bases are TGTGCCAGCCGTAATTTGGGAAGCTCTGGAAACACCATATATTTT. It translates to CASRNLGSSGNTIYF.

This clonotype is classed as large. This chain links TRBV19 with TRBJ1-2; a weak D match, TRBD1 (5 bases). Trimming took off 6 bases at V and 1 base at J, with 15 bases between the two ends. CDR1 LNHDA and CDR2 SQIVND come from the germline V gene (reference sequence). CDR3 length: 15 amino acids. The CDR3, as DNA: TGTGCCAGTAGAAGCTCGGGGCTTTTTAACTATGGCTACACCTTC. Protein: CASRSSGLFNYGYTF.

Of note for this clonotype: The junction differs from germline at one of its ends, possibly a read error. The chain is built from TRBV5-6 and TRBJ2-4; TRBD1 might be the D (5 bases). The CDR3 has 15 residues. The germline CDR1 and CDR2 sequences are SGHDT and YYEEEE. The CDR3 protein is CASSLVGRVEGIQYF. For the CDR3, the DNA is TGTGCTAGCAGCTTGGTCGGCAGGGTGGAAGGCATTCAGTACTTC.

By frequency in the sample, this clonotype is medium-sized. The rearrangement joins TRBV5-4 to TRBJ2-3; 8 bases fit TRBD2. The CDR3 loop spans 15 amino acids. V trimming: 1 base; J trimming: 4 bases; junction bases outside the gene matches: 5. Germline CDR1 is SGHNT and CDR2 is YYREEE (reference sequence). The CDR3 protein is CASSLSGGRADTQYF. The CDR3 DNA sequence: TGTGCCAGCAGCTTGTCGGGGGGGCGAGCAGATACGCAGTATTTT.

The chain recombines TRBV6-2 or TRBV6-3 with TRBJ1-2; 7 nucleotides match TRBD1. Per the germline V gene, CDR1 is MNHEY and CDR2 is SVGEGT. This CDR3 has 15 amino acids. V lost 6 bases, J lost 12 bases, and 19 bases stayed unmatched. This chain's CDR3 is CASRYRQGTTRGHTF. CDR3 nucleotide sequence: TGTGCCAGCAGATACCGACAGGGAACGACGCGCGGCCACACCTTC.

This clonotype has just a few counts. The chain is built from TRBV5-1 and TRBJ1-3, with D unresolved. V dropped 1 base and J dropped 2 bases, with 13 bases sitting between them. Germline V gives CDR1 SGHRS, CDR2 YFSETQ. The CDR3 is made up of 16 amino acids. The CDR3 sequence: CASSLQGTGTGNTIYF. Written as DNA, the CDR3 is TGCGCCAGCAGCTTGCAAGGAACTGGAACTGGAAACACCATATATTTT.

This clonotype was seen only a few times. Relative to the germline gene, one junction end is altered; a read error may explain this. This chain connects TRBV5-4 to TRBJ1-6; 7 nucleotides line up with TRBD1. Germline-derived CDR1 and CDR2 are SGHNT and YYREEE (reference sequence). The CDR3 is 15 amino acids. CDR3 region: CASRLATGPRSPLHF. In nucleotides, the CDR3 is TGTGCCAGCAGGTTGGCGACAGGGCCTCGATCACCCCTCCACTTT.

This clonotype was detected a few times. The junction does not match germline at one end; this may be a read error. The CDR3 nucleotides read TGTGCCAGCAGCCTGGGGGGGAGCTCCTACAATGAGCAGTTCTTC. Its protein is CASSLGGSSYNEQFF. The V call is TRBV4-3, the J call TRBJ2-1; TRBD2 agrees at 7 bases. The CDR3 loop spans 15 amino acids. Per the germline V gene, CDR1 is LGHNA and CDR2 is YSLEER.

The rearrangement joins TRBV4-3 to TRBJ2-7, with 7 bases aligning to TRBD1. Trimming removed 8 bases from V and 2 bases from J; junction bases left unmatched: 12. Germline V gene lookup returns CDR1 LGHNA and CDR2 YSLEER. This CDR3 has 15 residues. The CDR3 region is CASASRQGPAYEQYF. The CDR3 DNA sequence: TGCGCCAGCGCCTCCAGACAGGGTCCGGCCTACGAGCAGTACTTC.

This clonotype is large. The rearrangement uses TRBV6-5 and TRBJ2-7; 8 positions agree with TRBD1. CDR1 and CDR2 (germline): MNHEY, SVGAGI. The CDR3 is 17 amino acids. After removal of 6 bases from V and 1 base from J, the junction contained 14 bases not matched to a gene. The CDR3 spells CASSHNTRTGLSYEQYF. The CDR3 coding sequence is TGTGCCAGCAGCCACAATACCCGGACAGGGCTTTCCTACGAGCAGTACTTC.

As for this clonotype: With a much larger clone just one base away, this may be a read error. The chain is built from TRBV13 and TRBJ2-7, with a possible D match to TRBD1 (6 bases). The V end lost 6 bases, the J end lost 5 bases, and 14 bases lay between the germline ends. The CDR3 length is 13 residues. Per the germline V gene, CDR1 is PRHDT and CDR2 is FYEKMQ (reference sequence). DNA for the CDR3: TGTGCCAGCAGGGTACAGGGTGGCAACGAGCAGTACTTC. It specifies CASRVQGGNEQYF. Complete variable domain (other parts from reference TRBV13 and TRBJ2-7): AAGVIQSPRHLIKEKRETATLKCYPIPRHDTVYWYQQGPGQDPQFLISFYEKMQSDKGSIPDRFSAQQFSDYHSELNMSSLELGDSALYFCASRVQGGNEQYFGPGTRLTVT.

V gene TRBV2 combines with J gene TRBJ1-2, with a possible D match to TRBD1 (5 bases). The CDR3 is 17 residues long. In germline, CDR1 is SNHLY, CDR2 FYNNEI. Trimming removed 6 bases at V and 8 bases at J, with 28 bases between. This CDR3 reads CASSETREGRTGQGYTF. CDR3 nucleotides: TGTGCCAGCAGCGAAACCAGGGAGGGGCGAACTGGGCAAGGCTACACCTTC.

This clonotype is deemed medium-sized. The J gene is TRBJ2-5, the V gene TRBV29-1, with D perhaps matching TRBD1 or TRBD2 (5 bases each). Germline V lookup: CDR1 SQVTM, CDR2 ANQGSEA. The V end lost 3 bases, the J end lost 2 bases, and 13 bases lay between the germline ends. The length of the CDR3 is 14 residues. The CDR3 nucleotides are TGCAGCGTTGATTTCGACGGGGCACAAGAGACCCAGTACTTC. Translation gives CSVDFDGAQETQYF.

This clonotype was counted only a few times. The chain recombines TRBV10-3 with TRBJ2-7, with TRBD1 identical over 9 bases. Germline V CDR1 and CDR2: ENHRY, SYGVKD. The CDR3 loop spans 16 amino acids. J lost 6 bases, V lost 6 bases, and 15 bases had no gene match. DNA for the CDR3: TGTGCCATCAGCACCAGCTCCGGGACAGGGCGGAGCGAGCAGTACTTC. This sequence encodes CAISTSSGTGRSEQYF.

This clonotype is large in the sample. The chain carries TRBV29-1 and TRBJ1-6, with D possibly matching TRBD1 (5 bases). This CDR3 spans 13 amino acids. Germline V gene data show CDR1 as SQVTM and CDR2 as ANQGSEA. The V and J ends lost 4 bases and 9 bases respectively, with 13 bases between them. CDR3 sequence reads: CSVGEGQGSPLHF. The CDR3 nucleotides are TGCAGCGTTGGGGAGGGGCAGGGTTCACCCCTCCACTTT.

This clonotype rates as medium-sized. V is TRBV7-3 and J is TRBJ2-1; 7 bases align to TRBD1. The germline V gene encodes CDR1 SGHTA and CDR2 FQGTGA. V trimming: 3 bases; J trimming: 7 bases; junction bases outside the gene matches: 3. The CDR3 is 13 amino acids. Here the CDR3 DNA reads TGTGCCAGCAGCTTCGCCAGGGGGAATGAGCAGTTCTTC. It codes for CASSFARGNEQFF.

This clonotype was seen a few times. This chain joins TRBV12-5 and TRBJ1-1, with 7 bases fitting TRBD1. CDR1 is LGHNT and CDR2 is FRNRAP in the germline V gene. J gave up 10 bases and V 2 bases, and 10 bases lay outside the gene matches. The CDR3 spans 14 residues. The CDR3 DNA reads as TGTGCTAGTGGTTTGTCCTCCGGGACAGTCGTAGCTTTCTTT. Translation: CASGLSSGTVVAFF. Full variable domain (outside the CDR3, taken from reference TRBV12-5 and TRBJ1-1): DARVTQTPRHKVTEMGQEVTMRCQPILGHNTVFWYRQTMMQGLELLAYFRNRAPLDDSGMPKDRFSAEMPDATLATLKIQPSEPRDSAVYFCASGLSSGTVVAFFGQGTRLTVV.

The chain is built from TRBV9 and TRBJ2-5; TRBD1 matches 8 bases. The germline gives CDR1 SGDLS, CDR2 YYNGEE. This CDR3 has 15 residues. V lost 4 bases and J lost 4; bases outside the gene matches: 9. CDR3 region: CASSLELTGGETQYF. The CDR3 DNA reads as TGTGCCAGCAGCCTCGAGTTAACAGGGGGAGAGACCCAGTACTTC.

This clonotype is large. The chain couples TRBV11-3 to TRBJ1-1; D might be TRBD1 (5 bases). The CDR3 spans 14 residues. Germline V gene data show CDR1 as SGHNT and CDR2 as YENEEA. V was shortened by 2 bases and J by 0 bases, with 7 bases between the two germline ends. Written as DNA, the CDR3 is TGTGCCAGCAGCTTAAGACAGTTGAACACTGAAGCTTTCTTT. It encodes CASSLRQLNTEAFF.

This clonotype is large in the sample. The rearrangement joins TRBV19 to TRBJ1-3; D gene uncertain. Germline loops: CDR1 LNHDA, CDR2 SQIVND (reference sequence). V shed 4 bases and J shed 4 bases, with 14 bases lying between them. CDR3 length: 15 amino acids. CDR3 in DNA: TGTGCCAGTAGTACCCTTGCTGTCTTGGGAAACACCATATATTTT. This gives the protein CASSTLAVLGNTIYF. The full variable domain, completed using reference TRBV19 and TRBJ1-3, is DGGITQSPKYLFRKEGQNVTLSCEQNLNHDAMYWYRQDPGQGLRLIYYSQIVNDFQKGDIAEGYSVSREKKESFPLTVTSAQKNPTAFYLCASSTLAVLGNTIYFGEGSWLTVV.

The V and J genes are TRBV6-5 and TRBJ2-4; possible D gene TRBD1, 6 bases. Germline CDR1 MNHEY, CDR2 SVGAGI. The V and J ends lost 3 bases and 5 bases respectively, with 14 bases between them. This CDR3 spans 15 amino acids. The CDR3: CASSYSINRENIQYF. The CDR3 DNA reads TGTGCCAGCAGTTATTCTATTAACAGGGAAAACATTCAGTACTTC.

This clonotype qualifies as medium-sized (0.01 to 0.1%). The CDR3, as DNA: TGTGCCAGCAGTTCCACGGGCGGGGGCGTTCCCACAGATACGCAGTATTTT. Its protein is CASSSTGGGVPTDTQYF. This sequence joins TRBV27 and TRBJ2-3; the D gene is possibly TRBD2 (7 bases). Germline CDR1 is MNHEY and CDR2 is SMNVEV (reference sequence). V dropped 4 bases and J dropped 2 bases, with 19 bases sitting between them. CDR3 length: 17 amino acids.

This clonotype is categorized as medium-sized. The V call is TRBV7-2, the J call TRBJ2-7; no clear D. There are 14 residues in the CDR3. The V and J ends lost 7 bases and 0 bases respectively, with 13 bases between them. The germline gives CDR1 SGHTA, CDR2 FQGNSA. The CDR3 DNA reads as TGTGCCAGCACCCTGACCTTTAGCTCCTACGAGCAGTACTTC. This sequence encodes CASTLTFSSYEQYF.

This clonotype was seen more than once but under ten times. V usage is TRBV18 and J usage is TRBJ1-1, with unresolved D. CDR1 KGHSH and CDR2 LQKENI come from the germline V gene. The CDR3 spans 16 residues. With 2 bases removed from V and 0 bases from J, the gap between germline ends came to 13 bases. The CDR3 protein is CASSPMSGRLNTEAFF. In DNA form, the CDR3 reads TGTGCCAGCTCACCAATGTCAGGCCGATTGAACACTGAAGCTTTCTTT.

This clonotype counts as large (0.1 to 1%). The V call is TRBV6-5, the J call TRBJ2-6; 7 bases are shared with TRBD1. Trimming took 2 bases from V and 8 from J; bases not matched to a gene: 9. The CDR3 has 16 amino acids. Germline lookup yields CDR1 MNHEY and CDR2 SVGAGI. The CDR3, as DNA: TGTGCCAGCAGTTACCGGGACAGTTTGAAGTCCAACGTCCTGACTTTC. Translation gives CASSYRDSLKSNVLTF.